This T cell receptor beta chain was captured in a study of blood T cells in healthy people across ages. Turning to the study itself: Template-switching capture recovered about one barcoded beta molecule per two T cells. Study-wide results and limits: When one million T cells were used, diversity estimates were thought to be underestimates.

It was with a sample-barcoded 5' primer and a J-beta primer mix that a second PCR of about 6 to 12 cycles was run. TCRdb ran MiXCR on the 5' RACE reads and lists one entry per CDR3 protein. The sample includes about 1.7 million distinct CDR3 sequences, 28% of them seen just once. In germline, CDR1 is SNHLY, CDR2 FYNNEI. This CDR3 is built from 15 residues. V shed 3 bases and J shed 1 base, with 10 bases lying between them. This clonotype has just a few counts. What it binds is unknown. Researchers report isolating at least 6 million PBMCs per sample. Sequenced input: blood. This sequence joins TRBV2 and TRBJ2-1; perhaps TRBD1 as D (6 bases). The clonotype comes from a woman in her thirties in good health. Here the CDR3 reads CASSDLRGSYNEQFF. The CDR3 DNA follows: TGTGCCAGCAGTGACCTCAGGGGTTCCTACAATGAGCAGTTCTTC.